Each of the 28 T cell receptor beta chains below was sequenced from the same sample in a study of blood T cell repertoires in COVID-19. Clones were read by immunoSEQ multiplex PCR, and TCRdb kept only the in-frame ones, dropping some. The table shows 120,000 to 150,000 clones, with more than 75% occurring only once. Sequenced: peripheral blood. These receptors all stem from a man in his sixties with acute or convalescent COVID-19.

This clone was seen once. The gene calls are TRBV7-9 and TRBJ1-5; D possibly corresponds to TRBD1 (6 bases). Trimming stripped 1 base from V and 7 bases from J, with 14 bases between. The CDR3 consists of 15 residues. Germline V gives CDR1 SEHNR, CDR2 FQNEAQ (reference sequence). This chain's CDR3 is CASSLGGGLSQPQHF. CDR3 in DNA: TGTGCCAGCAGCTTAGGGGGGGGGCTGAGCCAGCCCCAGCATTTT.

J is TRBJ1-1 and V is TRBV5-1; 9 nucleotides match TRBD1. Trimming at V came to 3 bases and at J to 6 bases, leaving 9 bases not matched to a gene. This CDR3 region has 15 residues. Germline lookup yields CDR1 SGHRS and CDR2 YFSETQ. The CDR3 nucleotides read TGCGCCAGCAGCTCCGGGACAGGGCATTCTGCTGAAGCTTTCTTT. Encoded protein: CASSSGTGHSAEAFF.

The genes are TRBV2 and TRBJ2-1; tentatively, D is TRBD1 (6 bases). Germline lookup yields CDR1 SNHLY and CDR2 FYNNEI. Trimming took off 7 bases at V and 6 bases at J, with 22 bases between the two ends. The CDR3 totals 16 residues. The CDR3 bases are TGTGCCAGCATGGGAATCACGGGCTCAGGGGCCAATGAGCAGTTCTTC. Protein product: CASMGITGSGANEQFF.

The chain links TRBV11-2 to TRBJ2-1; no reliable D call. CDR1 SGHAT and CDR2 FQNNGV come from the germline V gene. Trimming stripped 1 base from V and 11 bases from J, with 3 bases between. The CDR3 contains 10 residues. This chain's CDR3 is CASSLGQQFF. In nucleotides, the CDR3 is TGTGCCAGCAGCTTAGGGCAGCAGTTCTTC. The entire variable domain, with the rest obtained from reference TRBV11-2 and TRBJ2-1, is as follows: EAGVAQSPRYKIIEKRQSVAFWCNPISGHATLYWYQQILGQGPKLLIQFQNNGVVDDSQLPKDRFSAERLKGVDSTLKIQPAKLEDSAVYLCASSLGQQFFGPGTRLTVL.

The rearrangement links TRBV6-5 to TRBJ1-4; 8 nucleotides align to TRBD1. Germline assignment: CDR1 MNHEY and CDR2 SVGAGI. This CDR3 region has 15 residues. Trimming cost V 6 bases and J 4 bases; bases outside gene matches: 7. The CDR3 DNA reads as TGTGCCAGCAGGCCACGACAGGGGAGTAATGAAAAACTGTTTTTT. As protein: CASRPRQGSNEKLFF.

This chain links TRBV30 with TRBJ1-2, with TRBD1 matching over 8 bases. The junction had 4 bases not matched to a gene; V was cut back by 4 bases and J by 6 bases. The germline V gene encodes CDR1 GTSNPN and CDR2 SVGIG (reference sequence). There are 12 residues in the CDR3. In DNA, the CDR3 is TGTGCCTGGATGCGGGACAGGCATGGCTACACCTTC. Its translation is CAWMRDRHGYTF.

The chain recombines TRBV18 with TRBJ2-4, with D possibly being TRBD2 (5 bases). The CDR3 is 16 amino acids. The germline CDR1 and CDR2 sequences are KGHSH and LQKENI. Trimming left V 4 bases short and J 2 bases short, with 15 bases between. CDR3 loop: CASSLTEGSSKNIQYF. CDR3 bases: TGTGCCAGCTCACTGACCGAGGGTTCTTCCAAAAACATTCAGTACTTC.

Comments on this clone: This may arise from a read error, as a much more abundant clone is one base away. The J gene is TRBJ2-5, the V gene TRBV7-3; 7 positions match TRBD2. Trimming cost V 2 bases and J 1 base; bases outside gene matches: 1. The CDR3 length is 14 residues. Germline CDR1 reads SGHTA; CDR2 reads FQGTGA. The CDR3 DNA sequence: TGTGCCAGCAGCTTAGGGGGGGTCCAAGAGACCCAGTACTTC. Amino acids: CASSLGGVQETQYF.

In this sample, this clone turned up a few times. The rearrangement joins TRBV7-9 to TRBJ1-1; D call uncertain. CDR3 length equals 14 residues. Germline loops: CDR1 SEHNR, CDR2 FQNEAQ (reference sequence). The V gene lost 2 bases and the J gene lost 4 bases, with 11 bases spanning the gap. The CDR3 nucleotides read TGTGCCAGCAGCTTAACGATGGAGTCCACTGAAGCTTTCTTT. Amino acids: CASSLTMESTEAFF. Drawing the rest from reference TRBV7-9 and TRBJ1-1, the complete variable domain is DTGVSQNPRHKITKRGQNVTFRCDPISEHNRLYWYRQTLGQGPEFLTYFQNEAQLEKSRLLSDRFSAERPKGSFSTLEIQRTEQGDSAMYLCASSLTMESTEAFFGQGTRLTVV.

The chain recombines TRBV20-1 with TRBJ1-2, with 9 bases matching TRBD1. In germline, CDR1 is DFQATT, CDR2 SNEGSKA (reference sequence). The CDR3 totals 11 residues. V dropped 6 bases and J dropped 6; count of bases not matched to a gene: 2. The CDR3 loop is CSATGGNGYTF. The CDR3 coding sequence is TGCAGTGCGACAGGGGGGAATGGCTACACCTTC.

This clone has more than one count but fewer than ten. The chain employs TRBV11-2 and TRBJ1-1; TRBD1 might be the D (5 bases). The V and J ends lost 1 base and 3 bases respectively, with 6 bases between them. Germline V gene lookup returns CDR1 SGHAT and CDR2 FQNNGV. The CDR3 has 13 amino acids. In nucleotides, the CDR3 is TGTGCCAGCAGCTTAGTAGGGGACACTGAAGCTTTCTTT. Translated, it gives CASSLVGDTEAFF.

A single count supports this clone. The chain couples TRBV10-3 to TRBJ2-2; 14 bases line up with TRBD2. Germline V CDR1 and CDR2: ENHRY, SYGVKD. CDR3 size: 17 residues. Trimming at V came to 0 bases and at J to 5 bases, leaving 2 bases not matched to a gene. The CDR3 nucleotides read TGTGCCATCAGTGAGTCAGGACTAGCGGGAGGAACCGGGGAGCTGTTTTTT. It encodes CAISESGLAGGTGELFF.

Only a few counts were recorded for this clone. CDR3 bases: TGTGCCAGCGGCACAGCCTCTGGGGCCAACGTCCTGACTTTC. Encoded protein: CASGTASGANVLTF. The V gene is TRBV7-9, the J gene TRBJ2-6; D unresolved. V dropped 8 bases and J dropped 0 bases, with 8 bases sitting between them. The CDR3 totals 14 residues. The germline gives CDR1 SEHNR, CDR2 FQNEAQ (reference sequence).

This clone has a handful of counts. Distinct nucleotide sequences in the sample also encode this CDR3. The chain employs TRBV6-1 and TRBJ2-7; a weak D match, TRBD2 (6 bases). The germline V and J ends were trimmed by 2 bases and 4 bases, with 12 bases remaining between them. The CDR3 is 14 amino acids. The germline V gene has CDR1 MNHNS and CDR2 SASEGT. Here the CDR3 DNA reads TGTGCCAGCAGTGAACAAACCGGGGGATACGAGCAGTACTTC. Its translation: CASSEQTGGYEQYF.

This clone appeared a single time. V is TRBV18 and J is TRBJ1-4, with a possible D match to TRBD1 (5 bases). Germline CDR1 reads KGHSH; CDR2 reads LQKENI. The CDR3 spans 14 residues. V was pared by 3 bases and J by 4 bases, with 9 bases between. DNA of the CDR3: TGTGCCAGCTCACCCCGACAGAATAATGAAAAACTGTTTTTT. Encoded protein: CASSPRQNNEKLFF.

At least ten counts were recorded for this clone. The chain couples TRBV5-6 to TRBJ1-2; tentative D call: TRBD1 (5 bases). The germline V and J ends were trimmed by 1 base and 4 bases, with 17 bases remaining between them. Per the germline V gene, CDR1 is SGHDT and CDR2 is YYEEEE. CDR3 size: 16 residues. In nucleotides, the CDR3 is TGTGCCAGCAGCTTGCCGGGCAGGGATTTCGTCTATGGCTACACCTTC. Amino acid sequence: CASSLPGRDFVYGYTF.

The chain links TRBV5-1 to TRBJ2-7; D perhaps matches TRBD1 (6 bases). V lost 0 bases to trimming and J lost 4 bases, with 11 bases between them. Germline V CDR1 and CDR2: SGHRS, YFSETQ. The CDR3 has 14 residues. The CDR3 sequence: CASSLGARGYEQYF. CDR3 nucleotide sequence: TGCGCCAGCAGCTTGGGCGCCAGGGGATACGAGCAGTACTTC.

In its sample, this clone was seen once. The rearrangement uses TRBV28 and TRBJ2-1; 7 bases agree with TRBD1. After removal of 4 bases from V and 10 bases from J, the junction contained 1 base not matched to a gene. Germline CDR1 and CDR2: MDHEN and SYDVKM. The CDR3 is 11 amino acids. CDR3 sequence (DNA): TGTGCCAGCAGTTCACAGGGGGAGCAGTTCTTC. As protein: CASSSQGEQFF.

V usage is TRBV4-1 and J usage is TRBJ2-7; D is undetermined. With 1 base removed from V and 2 bases from J, the gap between germline ends came to 9 bases. The length of the CDR3 is 14 residues. Germline V gene sequence: CDR1 MGHRA, CDR2 YSYEKL. The CDR3 protein is CASSQVSWTYEQYF. The CDR3 region has the DNA TGCGCCAGCAGCCAAGTTAGCTGGACCTACGAGCAGTACTTC.

V is TRBV5-1 and J is TRBJ2-3; 11 bases map to TRBD2. Germline CDR1 reads SGHRS; CDR2 reads YFSETQ. V shed 2 bases, J shed 2 bases, and the junction held 1 base outside the gene matches. The CDR3 runs 15 residues. CDR3 in DNA: TGCGCCAGCAGCTTTAGCGGGAGGGACACAGATACGCAGTATTTT. Protein: CASSFSGRDTDTQYF.

The chain combines TRBV5-1 with TRBJ2-1, with 7 bases identical to TRBD2. This CDR3 contains 15 residues. The germline V gene has CDR1 SGHRS and CDR2 YFSETQ. V lost 7 bases, J lost 6 bases, and 13 bases stayed unmatched. In DNA, the CDR3 is TGCGCCAGCTTACCCCTTGCGGGAGCCCCCAATGAGCAGTTCTTC. Protein sequence: CASLPLAGAPNEQFF.

The V and J genes are TRBV28 and TRBJ1-2; D possibly corresponds to TRBD1 (5 bases). This CDR3 contains 14 residues. The germline gives CDR1 MDHEN, CDR2 SYDVKM. With 0 bases removed from V and 6 bases from J, the gap between germline ends came to 11 bases. The CDR3 bases are TGTGCCAGCAGTTTATGGCCAGGGAATAATGGCTACACCTTC. It translates to CASSLWPGNNGYTF.

The rearrangement links TRBV5-6 to TRBJ1-4; TRBD1 is a possible D gene (6 bases). The CDR3 has 16 residues. The germline CDR1 and CDR2 sequences are SGHDT and YYEEEE. Deletions cut 8 bases from V and 5 bases from J, with 22 bases between. The DNA for the CDR3 is TGTGCCAGTGCGGGGGCAGGGGCGGACGAAAATGAAAAACTGTTTTTT. Translation: CASAGAGADENEKLFF.

The chain combines TRBV11-2 with TRBJ1-5; D unresolved. Germline assignment: CDR1 SGHAT and CDR2 FQNNGV. The length of the CDR3 is 11 residues. Trimming removed 5 bases at V and 9 bases at J, with 8 bases between. CDR3 coding DNA: TGTGCCAGCAGCCCTATACCGCCCCAGCATTTT. Its translation: CASSPIPPQHF.

The table lists this clone with a few counts. The V gene is TRBV18, the J gene TRBJ1-1, with 7 bases aligning to TRBD1. Germline CDR1 reads KGHSH; CDR2 reads LQKENI. With 1 base clipped from V and 4 bases from J, the junction kept 6 bases outside the gene matches. The CDR3 totals 15 residues. The CDR3 bases are TGTGCCAGCTCACCACAGGGGGCGCGGGGCACTGAAGCTTTCTTT. Its protein is CASSPQGARGTEAFF. Full variable domain (remainder filled in from reference TRBV18 and TRBJ1-1): NAGVMQNPRHLVRRRGQEARLRCSPMKGHSHVYWYRQLPEEGLKFMVYLQKENIIDESGMPKERFSAEFPKEGPSILRIQQVVRGDSAAYFCASSPQGARGTEAFFGQGTRLTVV.

The chain has TRBV7-2 and TRBJ1-1; 7 bases are a match to TRBD1. This CDR3 is built from 14 residues. Trimming took 5 bases from V and 1 from J; bases not matched to a gene: 4. Germline V lookup: CDR1 SGHTA, CDR2 FQGNSA. The CDR3 sequence is CASSAQGRNTEAFF. Written as DNA, the CDR3 is TGTGCCAGCAGCGCACAGGGGAGGAACACTGAAGCTTTCTTT.

The V call is TRBV29-1, the J call TRBJ1-1; D possibly corresponds to TRBD1 (6 bases). CDR1 SQVTM and CDR2 ANQGSEA come from the germline V gene. CDR3 length equals 12 residues. Trimming cost V 7 bases and J 1 base, with 10 bases left between them. The CDR3 DNA follows: TGCAGCGCCCAGGGACAGAACACTGAAGCTTTCTTT. It translates to CSAQGQNTEAFF. Full variable domain (missing parts from reference TRBV29-1 and TRBJ1-1): SAVISQKPSRDICQRGTSLTIQCQVDSQVTMMFWYRQQPGQSLTLIATANQGSEATYESGFVIDKFPISRPNLTFSTLTVSNMSPEDSSIYLCSAQGQNTEAFFGQGTRLTVV.

J is TRBJ2-3 and V is TRBV12-2; TRBD2, the table's D call, was not compared with the DNA. TRBV12-2 is a pseudogene locus. The CDR3 covers 15 residues. The CDR3, as DNA: TGTGCAAGTCGCCCTACTAGCGGGAGTGCAGATACGCAGTATTTT. Translation gives CASRPTSGSADTQYF.